This T cell receptor (beta chain) was captured by sequencing in a study of blood T cell repertoires in COVID-19. Study at large: Sites across the United States, Italy and Spain contributed samples from acute and convalescent COVID-19. PBMCs, B-cell-depleted T cells, or T cells were the source of the cDNA or gDNA that made up the material.

The V and J ends lost 3 bases and 1 base, in that order; junction bases with no gene match: 4. The germline gives CDR1 KGHDR, CDR2 SFDVKD. The CDR3 loop spans 15 amino acids. The authors' processing: Estimated nucleated cell counts came from reference gene primer amplification. TCRdb keeps only in-frame clones here, not all; method: immunoSEQ multiplex PCR. D and trimming come from the DNA, and the V and J calls and clone size come from that table. This table has about 35,000 clones, about 81% appearing once. The gene calls are TRBV24-1 and TRBJ2-7; 8 bases line up with TRBD1. This TCR derives from a human donor in a cohort sampled during active or convalescent COVID-19. The donor label of this sample is uncertain. Sequences were obtained from peripheral blood. This CDR3 is CATSDPRTGSYEQYF. In DNA form, the CDR3 reads TGTGCCACCAGTGATCCCAGGACAGGGTCCTACGAGCAGTACTTC.